These 14 T cell receptor beta chains were sequenced from one sample in a study of blood T cell repertoires in COVID-19. This table comes from immunoSEQ multiplex PCR, and its TCRdb copy is limited to in-frame clones, with some not included. Altogether around 150,000 clones are present, 76% being singletons, with the ten largest covering roughly 4.7%. The sequenced material came from peripheral blood. The receptor source for this set is an elderly woman with active or convalescent COVID-19.

The sample holds one count of this clone. This rearrangement joins TRBV5-5 to TRBJ2-1, with D possibly being TRBD2 (7 bases). Trimming pared 4 bases from V and 8 bases from J, leaving 22 bases between. The CDR3 runs 16 residues. Germline CDR1 is SGHKS and CDR2 is YYEKEE (reference sequence). The DNA for the CDR3 is TGTGCCAGCAGCCCGAGAGCTGGGGGGGCCGAAGATGAGCAGTTCTTC. This encodes CASSPRAGGAEDEQFF.

There are a few counts of this clone. The chain carries TRBV9 and TRBJ2-3; possible D gene TRBD2, 5 bases. Deletions cut 6 bases from V and 4 bases from J, with 18 bases between. CDR3 length: 15 amino acids. The germline CDR1 and CDR2 sequences are SGDLS and YYNGEE. This chain's CDR3 is CASTPALGIADTQYF. The CDR3, as DNA: TGTGCCAGCACCCCAGCACTCGGGATCGCAGATACGCAGTATTTT.

This clone was seen only once. The V and J genes are TRBV5-8 and TRBJ1-4; D gene unclear. The V gene lost 4 bases and the J gene lost 10 bases, with 14 bases spanning the gap. The length of the CDR3 is 13 residues. Germline V gene lookup returns CDR1 SGHTS and CDR2 YDEGEE. The CDR3, as DNA: TGTGCCAGCAGCGAAAGAGACGCGGCAAAACTGTTTTTT. Translating gives CASSERDAAKLFF.

This chain connects TRBV11-1 to TRBJ2-1, with 7 bases lining up with TRBD2. The CDR3 sequence is 15 residues long. V shed 2 bases, J shed 7 bases, and the junction held 8 bases outside the gene matches. Germline V gene sequence: CDR1 SGHAT, CDR2 FQDESV (reference sequence). As DNA, the CDR3 is TGTGCCAGCAGCTTACGAGTCGGGGGGTGGAATGAGCAGTTCTTC. Amino acid sequence: CASSLRVGGWNEQFF.

The chain combines TRBV27 with TRBJ1-2, with a tentative D call TRBD1 (5 bases). Looked up from germline, CDR1 is MNHEY and CDR2 is SMNVEV (reference sequence). The germline V and J ends were trimmed by 5 bases and 4 bases, with 17 bases remaining between them. The CDR3 is 15 amino acids. The CDR3 region is CASSPILGGPYGYTF. CDR3 bases: TGTGCCAGCAGTCCAATTCTGGGGGGACCCTATGGCTACACCTTC.

The V gene is TRBV6-5, the J gene TRBJ1-2; D is ambiguous. CDR1 MNHEY and CDR2 SVGAGI come from the germline V gene. CDR3 length equals 13 residues. The V end lost 6 bases, the J end lost 7 bases, and 15 bases lay between the germline ends. Here the CDR3 reads CASRELTIGGYTF. CDR3 DNA sequence: TGTGCCAGCAGAGAGCTAACTATCGGTGGCTACACCTTC.

In its sample, this clone was seen a few times. The chain carries TRBV5-6 and TRBJ1-2; TRBD1 aligns across 9 bases. CDR3 length: 15 amino acids. The germline CDR1 and CDR2 sequences are SGHDT and YYEEEE. J lost 5 bases, V lost 0 bases, and 5 bases had no gene match. For the CDR3, the DNA is TGTGCCAGCAGCTTGGGGTCGACAGGGGGATATGGCTACACCTTC. It encodes CASSLGSTGGYGYTF.

This clone was counted only a few times. V usage is TRBV6-5 and J usage is TRBJ2-2; 11 nucleotides line up with TRBD1. Germline V gives CDR1 MNHEY, CDR2 SVGAGI. This CDR3 region has 16 residues. V dropped 2 bases and J dropped 4; count of bases not matched to a gene: 3. The CDR3 DNA follows: TGTGCCAGCAGTTACCGCGGGACAGGGGGCACCGGGGAGCTGTTTTTT. It specifies CASSYRGTGGTGELFF.

V gene TRBV7-2 combines with J gene TRBJ1-2; 12 bases align to TRBD1. This CDR3 is 16 amino acids long. V lost 0 bases and J lost 4; bases outside the gene matches: 3. Per the germline V gene, CDR1 is SGHTA and CDR2 is FQGNSA. This CDR3 is CASSLAGTGGIYGYTF. The CDR3 DNA reads TGTGCCAGCAGCTTAGCGGGGACAGGGGGCATCTATGGCTACACCTTC.

CDR3 loop: CASTLGTTNTGELFF. Here the CDR3 DNA reads TGTGCCAGCACCCTCGGGACAACGAACACCGGGGAGCTGTTTTTT. The V call is TRBV2, the J call TRBJ2-2; maybe TRBD1 (6 bases). V shed 7 bases and J shed 0 bases, with 12 bases lying between them. Germline values: CDR1 SNHLY, CDR2 FYNNEI. CDR3 length: 15 residues. The variable domain in full, completed from reference TRBV2 and TRBJ2-2, reads EPEVTQTPSHQVTQMGQEVILRCVPISNHLYFYWYRQILGQKVEFLVSFYNNEISEKSEIFDDQFSVERPDGSNFTLKIRSTKLEDSAMYFCASTLGTTNTGELFFGEGSRLTVL.

V is TRBV11-3 and J is TRBJ2-3; 11 bases fit TRBD2. CDR1 and CDR2 (germline): SGHNT, YENEEA. V was clipped by 5 bases and J by 4 bases; unmatched bases: 17. The CDR3 totals 19 residues. This CDR3 reads CASSLKLAGAALVPDTQYF. Written as DNA, the CDR3 is TGTGCCAGCAGCCTAAAACTAGCGGGGGCCGCCCTTGTCCCAGATACGCAGTATTTT.

In DNA form, the CDR3 reads TGCGCCAGCAGCTTGGAGGACAGGGGCGATGAGCAGTTCTTC. Translation gives CASSLEDRGDEQFF. The chain has TRBV5-1 and TRBJ2-1; 9 bases are a match to TRBD1. This CDR3 region has 14 residues. V trimming: 0 bases; J trimming: 8 bases; junction bases outside the gene matches: 3. The germline V gene has CDR1 SGHRS and CDR2 YFSETQ.

The chain combines TRBV7-8 with TRBJ1-6, with 8 bases fitting TRBD1. CDR1 and CDR2 (germline): SGHVS, FQNEAQ. V gave up 6 bases and J gave up 11 bases; unmatched junction bases: 9. This CDR3 is 14 amino acids long. In nucleotides, the CDR3 is TGTGCCAGCAGAAGACAGGGGCAAGGGGCACCCCTCCACTTT. Translating it yields CASRRQGQGAPLHF.

The chain employs TRBV7-3 and TRBJ2-2; 9 bases align to TRBD1. Losses at the gene ends were 5 bases for V and 6 bases for J; bases not matched to a gene: 13. CDR1 is SGHTA and CDR2 is FQGTGA in the germline V gene. The CDR3 has 17 amino acids. CDR3 coding DNA: TGTGCCAGCAGCACCAGGGGACAGGGTTTGGGGCCCGGGGAGCTGTTTTTT. It codes for CASSTRGQGLGPGELFF.